One T cell receptor beta chain is described in this entry. Distinct nucleotide sequences in the sample also encode this CDR3. The sample originates from a study of beta chain features in type 1 diabetes. Expressed TCRB transcripts were sequenced because the entire RNA isolate underwent reverse transcription. The table came from immunoSEQ multiplex PCR; TCRdb's copy has only in-frame clones and leaves some out. In the table there are 390,000 or so clones, about 15% of which are singletons. Germline V gene lookup returns CDR1 KGHSH and CDR2 LQKENI. This CDR3 spans 12 amino acids. Trimming pared 2 bases from V and 0 bases from J, leaving 2 bases between.

The specimen was naive CD4+ T cells from blood. The clonotype originates from a man younger than 40 in good health. The chain combines TRBV18 with TRBJ2-7, with no clear D. CDR3 sequence reads: CASSPSSYEQYV. DNA for the CDR3: TGTGCCAGCTCACCAAGCTCCTACGAGCAGTACGTC.